This note documents a single T cell receptor (beta chain) sequence. Sequence at one end of the junction differs from germline and may be a read error. The data belong to a study of T cell responses to AZD1222 COVID-19 vaccine. CDR1 and CDR2 from the germline V gene are SGHAT and FQNNGV. The CDR3 sequence is 14 residues long. Repertoires were generated with immunoSEQ multiplex PCR, while TCRdb's copy carries only in-frame clones and drops some. This sample has some 120,000 clones, with roughly 93% found just once. This sequence joins TRBV11-2 and TRBJ1-4, with D perhaps matching TRBD1 (5 bases). Sequencing used peripheral blood, obtained on day 0 of AZD1222 vaccination. This sequence was found in an adult in good health. The CDR3 bases are TGTGCCAGCAGCTTGCGGGGGACTAGTGAAAAACTGTTTTTT. This encodes CASSLRGTSEKLFF.